This T cell receptor (beta chain) was captured by sequencing in a study of spatial heterogeneity in lung cancer. Sample time point: sample taken at primary tumor resection. Sequencing was performed on whole RNA extracted from tumor and nontumor lung tissue, or from frozen PBMC, and the material was left unsorted. Patients with untreated early-stage non-small cell lung cancer, numbering 72, were the donors. CDR1 is DFQATT and CDR2 is SNEGSKA in the germline V gene (reference sequence). CDR3 size: 14 residues. V lost 0 bases and J lost 5, with 13 bases in between. This clonotype was seen ten or more times. Each CDR3 protein is one row after TCRdb ran MiXCR on the 5' RACE reads. The sample carries approximately 12,000 distinct CDR3 sequences, 6.2% recorded once.

The clonotype was recovered from a male donor with early-stage non-small cell lung cancer. The specimen comprised normal lung tissue next to the tumor, sampled at surgery. The V gene is TRBV20-1, the J gene TRBJ1-2; tentatively, D is TRBD1 (5 bases). CDR3 sequence reads: CSARDPEGHYGYTF. In DNA form, the CDR3 reads TGCAGTGCTAGAGATCCGGAGGGGCATTATGGCTACACCTTC.